This T cell receptor (beta chain) is from a study of blood T cells in healthy people across ages (dated by TCRdb to between 2014 and 2016). Regarding the research as a whole: In model experiments, template switching captured roughly one uniquely barcoded TCR beta cDNA molecule for every two T cells. Age-related changes in TCR beta repertoire diversity were measured in the study by deep sequencing normalized with unique cDNA molecular identifiers. The donors were split into four age groups: young (average around 16 years), middle-aged (about 40), aged (about 56) and long-lived (roughly 77). Donors of different ages were randomly distributed across sequencing lanes to avoid experimental bias. Using the same blood draw, the study looked at two additional independent replicas of 1 million unique cDNA reads for two donors, one aged 18 to 30 and the other aged 80 or older. Here is what the overall study found, with its caveats: There was a strong correlation between observed TCR beta diversity and the percentage of naive T cells measured by flow cytometry. Donor CMV infection status was unknown, potentially confounding age-related changes in expanded clonotypes. Estimates of total diversity based on one million sequenced T cells were considered lower bounds and underestimates. As age increased, observed TCR beta diversity per million T cells dropped in a roughly linear way, and a significant reduction was already evident by age 40. Compared with the aged group, the long-lived group had more naive CD4+ T cells, fewer expanded clones and increased TCR diversity, suggesting age selection. Since profiling was done on bulk unsorted PBMCs, naive and antigen-experienced compartments could not be conclusively compared.

This clonotype was seen a few times. Its antigen has not been determined. No per-base quality is available; no much larger clone lies one base away. The CDR3, cysteine through phenylalanine, is 15 amino acids long. Only CDR3 DNA remains: 45 bases, in frame from the first base. CDR1 and CDR2 (DFQATT, SNEGSKA) derive from the germline V gene (reference sequence). V is pruned by 1 base and J by 7 bases, leaving 6 bases of the junction without a gene match. Receptor amplification or capture employed 5' RACE. These reads were obtained on an Illumina HiSeq 2500. The second PCR ran for about 6 to 12 cycles and used a J-beta primer mix along with a sample-barcoded 5' primer. Each TCR beta cDNA molecule received a unique molecular identifier from a template-switch 5' adaptor carrying 12 random nucleotides. At least 2.5 million CDR3-containing paired-end reads were obtained from each sample. All of the RNA was converted into first-strand cDNA using the Mint cDNA synthesis kit, with a TRBC-specific oligonucleotide serving as the primer. Following uracil-DNA glycosylase treatment, all cDNA underwent a first 18-cycle PCR with the universal primers M1SS and BC2_uni_R. Processing in the source paper ran as follows. Each sample was normalized by randomly selecting 1 million high-quality reads, each carrying a distinct molecular identifier. Reads sharing molecular identifiers were discarded rather than binned into consensus sequences. MiTCR, run with a Q25 quality threshold and the strictest error-elimination algorithm, handled CDR3 identification, clonotype clustering and error correction. Lower-bound total TCR beta diversity was estimated with a nonparametric unseen species model using Euler transformation. The public reads were reanalyzed by TCRdb: fastp trimming at Q25, MiXCR alignment, in-frame beta chains only. Each entry merges the rows of one CDR3 protein and shows their most common DNA and genes. These V and J calls derive from TCRdb rather than the authors' analysis. Present in this sample are about 680,000 distinct CDR3 sequences, 45% to 50% of which were seen just once. Under 35% of the sample goes to the ten largest clones.

The approximately 41 donors, aged about 6 to 95 years, were systemically healthy Caucasian individuals from Russia. Each donor gave 8 to 10 milliliters of peripheral blood, drawn into EDTA-treated Vacutainer tubes. Ficoll-Paque density-gradient centrifugation was used to isolate PBMCs, with at least 6.5 million per sample. Total RNA, at least 5.5 micrograms per sample, was extracted from PBMCs with Trizol reagent. For every donor, flow cytometry on a PBMC aliquot measured the percentage of naive CD45RAhigh/CD27high T cells. The clonotype originates from a woman aged 55-69 years in good health. The sequence is built from TRBV20-1 and TRBJ2-1; 11 central bases correspond to TRBD2. The sequencing sample was made of blood. The nucleotides read TGCAGTGCTAGAGTTACGACTAGCGGGATAAATGAGCAGTTCTTC. This translates into CSARVTTSGINEQFF.